This paragraph covers one TCR beta chain sequence. Its antigen remains unknown. Together with a sample-barcoded 5' primer, a J-beta primer mix was included in a second PCR lasting about 6 to 11 cycles. All cDNA molecules were each tagged by a template-switch adaptor with 12 random nucleotides. Every sample gave at least 2.5 million paired-end reads containing CDR3. A single record per CDR3 protein comes from TCRdb applying MiXCR to the 5' RACE reads. This table holds fewer than 750,000 distinct CDR3 sequences, 52% found once. These data belong to a study of blood T cells in healthy people across ages. CDR1 LGHNT and CDR2 FRNRAP come from the germline V gene. This CDR3 region has 14 residues. The ends were cut back, 5 bases at V and 3 bases at J, with 12 bases in the middle. Study-wide points: Naive and antigen-experienced cells could not be conclusively compared, given unsorted PBMCs. Among long-lived donors, naive CD4+ cells were more numerous and diversity higher than in aged donors.

The J gene is TRBJ2-3, the V gene TRBV12-5, with D possibly being TRBD1 (5 bases). The receptor was isolated from a woman older than 75 in good health. The sample taken for sequencing was blood. Here the CDR3 reads CASGPAAGTDTQYF. CDR3 bases: TGTGCTAGTGGTCCTGCCGCAGGGACAGATACGCAGTATTTT.